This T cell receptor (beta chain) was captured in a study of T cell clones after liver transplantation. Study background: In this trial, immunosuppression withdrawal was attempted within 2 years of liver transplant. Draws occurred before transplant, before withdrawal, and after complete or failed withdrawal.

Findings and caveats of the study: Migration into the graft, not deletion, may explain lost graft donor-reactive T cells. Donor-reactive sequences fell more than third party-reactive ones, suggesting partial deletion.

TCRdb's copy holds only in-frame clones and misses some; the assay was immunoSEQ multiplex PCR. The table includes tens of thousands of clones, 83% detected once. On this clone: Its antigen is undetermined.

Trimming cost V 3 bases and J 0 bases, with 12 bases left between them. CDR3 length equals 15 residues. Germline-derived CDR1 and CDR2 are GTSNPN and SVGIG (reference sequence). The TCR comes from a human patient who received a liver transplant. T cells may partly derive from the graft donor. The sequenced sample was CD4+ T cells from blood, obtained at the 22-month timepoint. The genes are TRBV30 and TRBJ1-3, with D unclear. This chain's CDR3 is CAWRKPRYSGNTIYF. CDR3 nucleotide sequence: TGTGCCTGGAGAAAACCGAGGTACTCTGGAAACACCATATATTTT.